This note documents a single TCR beta chain sequence. These data are taken from a study of OX40 agonist ivuxolimab in advanced cancers. The assay was immunoSEQ multiplex PCR, and TCRdb's table has in-frame clones only and misses some. The data contain under 90,000 clones, 80% to 85% of them seen just once; the ten biggest clones take up approximately 2.1%. The input for sequencing was CD4+ or CD8+ T cells sorted from blood, taken in a trial of the OX40 agonist ivuxolimab. The clonotype was recovered from an adult with an advanced solid tumor such as melanoma, head and neck, liver or kidney cancer.

CDR3 region: CASSSGTSGSGEQFF. In DNA, the CDR3 is TGTGCCAGCAGCTCCGGGACTAGCGGGAGTGGTGAGCAGTTCTTC. V is TRBV5-4 and J is TRBJ2-1; 14 bases are shared with TRBD2. The CDR3 has 15 amino acids. Germline V CDR1 and CDR2: SGHNT, YYREEE (reference sequence). The junction had 5 bases not matched to a gene; V was cut back by 3 bases and J by 9 bases.